This TCR beta chain was identified in a study of T cells expressing NK-cell markers. CDR1 DFQATT and CDR2 SNEGSKA come from the germline V gene (reference sequence). The CDR3 is 16 residues long. One entry per CDR3 protein, without DNA, is what TCRdb gives after re-calling the 5' RACE reads. The sample yields hundreds of thousands of distinct CDR3 sequences, of which the top ten take up around 5.2%. This receptor was identified in a man aged 18-75 years in good health. Sequenced material: blood T cells: a sorted CD56 or NKG2C T cell subset, CD4+ or CD8+ T cells, or bulk PBMC T cells (not recorded which). This chain connects TRBV20-1 to TRBJ2-3; the D call of TRBD1 rests on TCRdb alone, since no DNA is present to check it. CDR3: CSARKTGGSGTDTQYF.